This T cell receptor (beta chain) was identified during a study of blood T cell repertoires in COVID-19. Enrolment of Seattle patients took place during active infection, and they were followed longitudinally. Generated by immunoSEQ multiplex PCR, the TCRdb table keeps only in-frame clones and is missing some. Among 100,000 to 150,000 clones listed, around 88% were seen once. The V and J ends lost 8 bases and 8 bases, in that order; junction bases with no gene match: 4. This CDR3 is built from 13 residues. The V gene's germline CDR1 is WSHSY and CDR2 SAAADI. The chain recombines TRBV10-2 with TRBJ1-4; 11 nucleotides line up with TRBD1. Sequencing was carried out using peripheral blood. This sequence originates from a man aged 60-69 years with COVID-19, enrolled during active disease. The CDR3 nucleotides are TGCGCCAGCCTCGGACAGGGGGCGGAAAAACTGTTTTTT. This codes for CASLGQGAEKLFF.